Listed below are T cell receptor beta chains from one sample, sequenced in a study of T cell repertoires in cytomegalovirus infection. TCRdb analysed the reads with MiXCR anew, one entry per CDR3 protein. The table has approximately 500,000 distinct CDR3 sequences, around 27% seen once; the top ten hold 13%. Specimen: PBMCs. The receptors derive from a human donor in good health (CMV status not recorded). Some clones in this sample may be carry-over from other donors' samples. Each CDR3 is given with its conserved first and last residue. D genes are given only for firm matches. Size is omitted from some rows. Given values are once, few, many or a class for expanded clones.

j_call v_call clone_size d_call cdr3_aa cdr3_nt
TRBJ2-1 TRBV6-1 . TRBD2 CASSLMTSGVSGNNEQFF TGTGCCAGCAGTCTGATGACTAGCGGGGTCAGCGGGAACAATGAGCAGTTCTTC
TRBJ2-3 TRBV20-1 . TRBD1 CSARAAAGGWLDTQYF TGCAGTGCTAGAGCCGCGGCAGGGGGCTGGTTAGATACGCAGTATTTT
TRBJ2-3 TRBV6-6 many . CASKDGGRGDTQYF TGTGCCAGCAAGGATGGCGGGCGGGGAGATACGCAGTATTTT
TRBJ2-7 TRBV5-6 . . CASSLRHERGDEQYF TGTGCCAGCAGCTTGAGACACGAGCGAGGGGACGAGCAGTACTTC
TRBJ2-4 TRBV29-1 . . CSARNSNIQYF TGCAGCGCCCGGAACTCCAACATTCAGTACTTC
TRBJ2-3 TRBV11-2 . TRBD1 CVSSLGQGLWVTDTQYF TGTGTCAGCAGCTTGGGACAGGGCTTGTGGGTGACAGATACGCAGTATTTT
TRBJ2-3 TRBV4-2 . . CASSPGLNTQYF TGTGCCAGCAGCCCCGGACTAAATACGCAGTATTTT
TRBJ2-1 TRBV7-2 few TRBD2 CASSLGGSGRGQWNEQFF TGTGCCAGCAGCTTAGGGGGTAGCGGGAGAGGGCAGTGGAATGAGCAGTTCTTC
TRBJ1-1 TRBV12-3/TRBV12-4 . . CASTLVMNTEAFF TGTGCCAGCACCCTAGTGATGAACACTGAAGCTTTCTTT
TRBJ2-3 TRBV18 . . CASSPQPPPADTQYF TGTGCCAGCTCACCACAACCTCCTCCCGCAGATACGCAGTATTTT
TRBJ1-2 TRBV5-6 . . CASSLVGRPLPPYGYTF TGTGCCAGCAGCTTGGTTGGACGCCCCCTTCCACCCTATGGCTACACCTTC
TRBJ1-1 TRBV5-6 . . CASSSQWGAFF TGTGCCAGCAGCTCGCAGTGGGGTGCTTTCTTT
TRBJ2-7 TRBV7-2 many . CASSRQSYEQYF TGTGCCAGCAGCCGTCAATCCTACGAGCAGTACTTC
TRBJ2-7 TRBV19 . . CATSEGQRFYEQYF TGTGCCACCTCGGAGGGACAGAGATTCTACGAGCAGTACTTC
TRBJ1-1 TRBV7-9 . . CASSLDVRLNTEAFF TGTGCCAGCAGCTTAGATGTCAGGCTGAACACTGAAGCTTTCTTT
TRBJ1-2 TRBV6-5 . . CASTSTGNGYTF TGTGCCAGCACCTCGACGGGTAACGGCTACACCTTC